Shown below are 26 T cell receptor beta chains from a single sample sequenced in a study of blood T cell repertoires in COVID-19. TCRdb's copy holds only in-frame clones and misses some; the assay was immunoSEQ multiplex PCR. The table lists approximately 270,000 clones, 85% to 95% of them singletons, with approximately 2.7% in the top ten. The sequenced material came from PBMCs or T cells enriched from blood (not recorded which). Source of these receptors: a man between 35 and 55 years old who had been exposed to COVID-19.

The J gene is TRBJ1-2, the V gene TRBV18; the D is unclear. The length of the CDR3 is 14 residues. Germline V gives CDR1 KGHSH, CDR2 LQKENI. V shed 3 bases and J shed 1 base, with 9 bases lying between them. The CDR3 DNA reads as TGTGCCAGCTCACCCCTAGACGTTAACTATGGCTACACCTTC. Residues: CASSPLDVNYGYTF.

The chain uses TRBV12-3 or TRBV12-4 and TRBJ1-2, with D unclear. The CDR3 runs 13 residues. V was trimmed by 5 bases and J by 8 bases, leaving 15 bases between them. The CDR3 DNA sequence: TGTGCCAGCAGTCTACCGGGGTTATACGGCTACACCTTC. Translation: CASSLPGLYGYTF.

This clone was recorded once. Other DNA variants within this sample encode the same CDR3. The rearrangement links TRBV9 to TRBJ2-2, with 8 bases that match TRBD1. From germline, CDR1 is SGDLS and CDR2 YYNGEE. J gave up 3 bases and V 0 bases, and 1 base lay outside the gene matches. The CDR3 contains 15 residues. The CDR3 DNA reads TGTGCCAGCAGCGTAGCGACAGGGGACACCGGGGAGCTGTTTTTT. Residues: CASSVATGDTGELFF.

The chain recombines TRBV19 with TRBJ2-1; TRBD2 agrees at 11 bases. This CDR3 contains 18 residues. In germline, CDR1 is LNHDA, CDR2 SQIVND (reference sequence). Trimming at V came to 0 bases and at J to 4 bases, leaving 8 bases not matched to a gene. In nucleotides, the CDR3 is TGTGCCAGTAGTATAGATCCGGCTAGCGGGAGGTTGTACAATGAGCAGTTCTTC. It yields the protein CASSIDPASGRLYNEQFF. Based on the CDR3 plus reference TRBV19 and TRBJ2-1, the full variable domain is DGGITQSPKYLFRKEGQNVTLSCEQNLNHDAMYWYRQDPGQGLRLIYYSQIVNDFQKGDIAEGYSVSREKKESFPLTVTSAQKNPTAFYLCASSIDPASGRLYNEQFFGPGTRLTVL.

This clone was counted a single time. V usage is TRBV5-6 and J usage is TRBJ2-2; D is undetermined. V was shortened by 0 bases and J by 1 base, with 7 bases between the two germline ends. The CDR3 is 15 residues long. Per germline, CDR1 SGHDT and CDR2 YYEEEE. CDR3 loop: CASSLVPENTGELFF. CDR3 DNA: TGTGCCAGCAGCTTGGTTCCAGAGAACACCGGGGAGCTGTTTTTT.

The CDR3 protein is CASGLTVLNGANVLTF. The CDR3, as DNA: TGTGCTAGTGGTTTGACAGTCCTGAATGGGGCCAACGTCCTGACTTTC. The chain is built from TRBV12-5 and TRBJ2-6; no firm D call. The CDR3 totals 16 residues. CDR1 is LGHNT and CDR2 is FRNRAP in the germline V gene. V lost 2 bases to trimming and J lost 3 bases, with 11 bases between them.

The chain has TRBV7-4 and TRBJ1-4, with D hard to call. The V gene's germline CDR1 is SGHVT and CDR2 SQSDAQ. The CDR3 is made up of 15 amino acids. The V and J ends lost 4 bases and 3 bases respectively, with 12 bases between them. The CDR3 reads CASSWWQKANEKLFF. The DNA for the CDR3 is TGTGCCAGCAGCTGGTGGCAGAAAGCTAATGAAAAACTGTTTTTT.

The V gene is TRBV19, the J gene TRBJ2-3, with TRBD2 identical over 7 bases. CDR3 length: 16 amino acids. V shed 8 bases, J shed 6 bases, and the junction held 17 bases outside the gene matches. Germline V gene data show CDR1 as LNHDA and CDR2 as SQIVND (reference sequence). Here the CDR3 reads CASGSGGFWSLDTQYF. For the CDR3, the DNA is TGTGCCAGTGGGTCGGGGGGATTTTGGAGTCTGGATACGCAGTATTTT.

This chain connects TRBV5-1 to TRBJ1-2; 7 nucleotides align to TRBD1. V lost 4 bases to trimming and J lost 3 bases; unmatched junction nucleotides: 3. Germline V gene data show CDR1 as SGHRS and CDR2 as YFSETQ. This CDR3 region has 13 residues. Written as DNA, the CDR3 is TGCGCCAGCAGCGCCGGACAGGACTATGGCTACACCTTC. This codes for CASSAGQDYGYTF.

This sequence joins TRBV7-3 and TRBJ2-5; D not resolved. This CDR3 region has 12 residues. The V gene's germline CDR1 is SGHTA and CDR2 FQGTGA. V was cut by 5 bases and J by 1 base, with 5 bases left in between. CDR3 nucleotides: TGTGCCAGCAGCGCTACCCAAGAGACCCAGTACTTC. Amino acids: CASSATQETQYF.

V is TRBV29-1 and J is TRBJ1-4, with D unclear. V was shortened by 0 bases and J by 6 bases, with 8 bases between the two germline ends. The CDR3 contains 13 residues. The germline V gene encodes CDR1 SQVTM and CDR2 ANQGSEA. In nucleotides, the CDR3 is TGCAGCGTTGAAGACCCCGAGTATGAAAAACTGTTTTTT. It yields the protein CSVEDPEYEKLFF.

This chain connects TRBV7-2 to TRBJ2-2; no firm D call. Germline V lookup: CDR1 SGHTA, CDR2 FQGNSA. V was cut by 5 bases and J by 2 bases, with 12 bases left in between. The CDR3 is 15 amino acids. CDR3 amino acids: CASSLYLSNTGELFF. The CDR3 DNA reads as TGTGCCAGCAGCCTCTACCTATCCAACACCGGGGAGCTGTTTTTT.

J is TRBJ2-5 and V is TRBV7-9; 8 positions match TRBD2. Trimming removed 4 bases from V and 5 bases from J; junction bases left unmatched: 6. The CDR3 totals 14 residues. Germline lookup yields CDR1 SEHNR and CDR2 FQNEAQ (reference sequence). This CDR3 reads CASSYAGGRETQYF. Here the CDR3 DNA reads TGTGCCAGCAGCTACGCTGGCGGGAGGGAGACCCAGTACTTC. The complete variable domain, with remaining parts taken from reference TRBV7-9 and TRBJ2-5, reads DTGVSQNPRHKITKRGQNVTFRCDPISEHNRLYWYRQTLGQGPEFLTYFQNEAQLEKSRLLSDRFSAERPKGSFSTLEIQRTEQGDSAMYLCASSYAGGRETQYFGPGTRLLVL.

The chain has TRBV4-1 and TRBJ1-5; D is possibly TRBD1 (6 bases). The germline CDR1 and CDR2 sequences are MGHRA and YSYEKL. The CDR3 is 14 amino acids. Trimming took off 5 bases at V and 6 bases at J, with 14 bases between the two ends. The CDR3 loop is CASSAQGIGQPQHF. The CDR3 coding sequence is TGCGCCAGCAGCGCACAGGGAATAGGTCAGCCCCAGCATTTT.

The chain uses TRBV6-4 and TRBJ2-7; 8 nucleotides agree with TRBD2. CDR1 and CDR2 (germline): MRHNA, SNTAGT. This CDR3 region has 16 residues. The V segment lost 7 bases and the J segment 6 bases; nucleotides outside the gene matches: 17. CDR3 sequence (DNA): TGTGCCAGCAAGCCCTGGGTTAGCGGGATTATGAGCGAGCAGTACTTC. Residues: CASKPWVSGIMSEQYF.

The genes are TRBV6-1 and TRBJ2-7; D gene uncertain. Trimming removed 5 bases at V and 0 bases at J, with 14 bases between. The CDR3 covers 15 residues. Germline values: CDR1 MNHNS, CDR2 SASEGT. CDR3 DNA: TGTGCCAGCAGTCTGACGGCGGAGTACTCCTACGAGCAGTACTTC. Protein product: CASSLTAEYSYEQYF.

The table lists this clone with a count of one. The CDR3 nucleotides are TGTGCCAGCCTGCTTTTACCCGGCGGTGAGCAGTTCTTC. Protein product: CASLLLPGGEQFF. The chain links TRBV27 to TRBJ2-1, with no clear D. V lost 8 bases and J 9 bases, leaving 17 bases between the germline ends. CDR1 and CDR2 (germline): MNHEY, SMNVEV (reference sequence). This CDR3 region has 13 residues.

The gene calls are TRBV19 and TRBJ2-2; weak D call: TRBD2 (5 bases). The V end was cut by 5 bases, the J end by 7 bases, with 14 bases between. Germline assignment: CDR1 LNHDA and CDR2 SQIVND (reference sequence). The CDR3 totals 14 residues. The CDR3 nucleotides are TGTGCCAGTAGTCCGCAGTCCGGGGTCGGGGAGCTGTTTTTT. Encoded protein: CASSPQSGVGELFF.

The rearrangement uses TRBV2 and TRBJ2-5, with 10 bases fitting TRBD2. V lost 7 bases, J lost 3 bases, and 8 bases stayed unmatched. Germline assignment: CDR1 SNHLY and CDR2 FYNNEI. This CDR3 contains 15 residues. The CDR3 protein is CASNPRTSGKETQYF. CDR3 nucleotides: TGTGCCAGCAACCCCCGGACTAGCGGAAAAGAGACCCAGTACTTC.

The rearrangement uses TRBV30 and TRBJ1-3, with D perhaps TRBD1 (5 bases). With 5 bases removed from V and 3 bases from J, the gap between germline ends came to 17 bases. The CDR3 runs 15 residues. Germline V gene lookup returns CDR1 GTSNPN and CDR2 SVGIG (reference sequence). CDR3 nucleotides: TGTGCCTGGTACCAGCTACAGGATAGTGGAAACACCATATATTTT. Protein sequence: CAWYQLQDSGNTIYF.

In DNA form, the CDR3 reads TGTGCCAGCACCGGGGGACAGGGGAACACTGAAGCTTTCTTT. This gives the protein CASTGGQGNTEAFF. The V and J genes are TRBV2 and TRBJ1-1; 9 bases align to TRBD1. CDR1 is SNHLY and CDR2 is FYNNEI in the germline V gene. This CDR3 contains 14 residues. V lost 7 bases, J lost 1 base, and 4 bases stayed unmatched.

The chain carries TRBV5-1 and TRBJ2-2, with TRBD2 matching 10 bases. Germline values: CDR1 SGHRS, CDR2 YFSETQ. This CDR3 has 17 amino acids. The V segment lost 3 bases and the J segment 7 bases; nucleotides outside the gene matches: 12. The CDR3 DNA is TGCGCCAGCAGCTCACTACTAGCGGGACTTGAGAACGGGGAGCTGTTTTTT. Its translation: CASSSLLAGLENGELFF.

The rearrangement links TRBV9 to TRBJ1-6; D possibly corresponds to TRBD1 (5 bases). The germline V gene has CDR1 SGDLS and CDR2 YYNGEE. CDR3 length: 17 residues. Trimming pared 4 bases from V and 1 base from J, leaving 15 bases between. The CDR3 loop reads CASSQGQVESYNSPLHF. The CDR3, as DNA: TGTGCCAGCAGCCAGGGCCAGGTTGAGTCCTATAATTCACCCCTCCACTTT.

The rearrangement uses TRBV30 and TRBJ2-7; 7 bases align to TRBD1. This CDR3 spans 14 amino acids. Germline V gene sequence: CDR1 GTSNPN, CDR2 SVGIG (reference sequence). The J segment lost 2 bases and the V segment lost 4 bases, leaving 8 bases of the junction unmatched. CDR3 DNA: TGTGCCTGGACCATTGACAGGGTCCCCTACGAGCAGTACTTC. Translated, it gives CAWTIDRVPYEQYF.

The chain joins TRBV28 to TRBJ1-5; the D gene is possibly TRBD1 (6 bases). Germline V gives CDR1 MDHEN, CDR2 SYDVKM. The CDR3 is 15 amino acids. Trimming left V 3 bases short and J 0 bases short, with 9 bases between. CDR3 nucleotides: TGTGCCAGCAGTTTTAACAGGGCTAGCAATCAGCCCCAGCATTTT. Translation: CASSFNRASNQPQHF.

The chain is built from TRBV2 and TRBJ2-2, with 9 bases identical to TRBD1. Germline trimming cut 8 bases from V and 7 bases from J; bases unmatched to any gene: 8. Germline V gene sequence: CDR1 SNHLY, CDR2 FYNNEI. The CDR3 is made up of 14 amino acids. The CDR3 DNA follows: TGTGCCAGCTTACCTACAGGGGGCAGCGGGGAGCTGTTTTTT. Translated, it gives CASLPTGGSGELFF.